This is a list of T cell receptor beta chains from one sample in a study of vaccination effects on CD4 cells after COVID-19. TCRdb's table, derived via immunoSEQ multiplex PCR, lists solely in-frame clones and lacks some. Of about 46,000 clones in the sample, 65% to 75% were seen once. Their antigens are not known. Here the sequenced sample was CD4+ T cells from PBMCs cultured without peptide, taken after COVID-19 vaccination. The receptors come from a human donor who had a prior SARS-CoV-2 infection. Each CDR3 is given without its conserved first and last residue. The size field is filled for only some rows; it gives once, few, many or a size class.

V gene	J gene	clone size	CDR3 protein
TRBV6-6	TRBJ1-1	.	ASSYKGGPGTEAF
TRBV7-3	TRBJ2-1	.	ASSPSLAGDREQF
TRBV18	TRBJ2-7	.	ASSPFAWGQKTYEQY
TRBV24-1	TRBJ1-5	.	ATSDRTDSSNQPQH
TRBV7-3	TRBJ2-2	.	ASSDGLNTGELF
TRBV11-3	TRBJ1-3	few	ASSPRGGRGNTIY
TRBV2	TRBJ1-4	.	ASNSRRDEKLF
TRBV5-4	TRBJ2-7	once	ASSLGGAEDYEQY
TRBV28	TRBJ2-7	.	ASSLGLAGVYEQY
TRBV2	TRBJ1-5	.	ASSERGGGNQPQH
TRBV6-5	TRBJ2-1	few	ASIPGWGYNEQF
TRBV24-1	TRBJ2-5	.	ATSVKETQY
TRBV10-3	TRBJ2-7	few	AIRVGQGALGTYEQY
TRBV4-3	TRBJ2-3	.	ASSPWGRGGLTDTQY
TRBV18	TRBJ2-5	.	ASSPPGRAGSQETQY
TRBV29-1	TRBJ2-1	once	SAERAGRQF
TRBV7-2	TRBJ2-1	.	ASSSSWGNEQF
TRBV6-5	TRBJ1-1	few	ASSLWGADTEAF
TRBV9	TRBJ2-1	.	ASSVGTDLSDEQF
TRBV28	TRBJ1-1	.	ASDRWPHTEAF
TRBV11-2	TRBJ2-5	.	ASSLDLGETQY
TRBV7-2	TRBJ2-7	.	ASSPARSMYEQY
TRBV4-3	TRBJ2-5	.	ASSHRGTGAETQY
TRBV10-3	TRBJ1-1	few	AISPGGTEAF
TRBV12-3/TRBV12-4	TRBJ1-2	.	ASSLSQNYGYT
TRBV9	TRBJ1-4	.	ASDGGVGEKLF